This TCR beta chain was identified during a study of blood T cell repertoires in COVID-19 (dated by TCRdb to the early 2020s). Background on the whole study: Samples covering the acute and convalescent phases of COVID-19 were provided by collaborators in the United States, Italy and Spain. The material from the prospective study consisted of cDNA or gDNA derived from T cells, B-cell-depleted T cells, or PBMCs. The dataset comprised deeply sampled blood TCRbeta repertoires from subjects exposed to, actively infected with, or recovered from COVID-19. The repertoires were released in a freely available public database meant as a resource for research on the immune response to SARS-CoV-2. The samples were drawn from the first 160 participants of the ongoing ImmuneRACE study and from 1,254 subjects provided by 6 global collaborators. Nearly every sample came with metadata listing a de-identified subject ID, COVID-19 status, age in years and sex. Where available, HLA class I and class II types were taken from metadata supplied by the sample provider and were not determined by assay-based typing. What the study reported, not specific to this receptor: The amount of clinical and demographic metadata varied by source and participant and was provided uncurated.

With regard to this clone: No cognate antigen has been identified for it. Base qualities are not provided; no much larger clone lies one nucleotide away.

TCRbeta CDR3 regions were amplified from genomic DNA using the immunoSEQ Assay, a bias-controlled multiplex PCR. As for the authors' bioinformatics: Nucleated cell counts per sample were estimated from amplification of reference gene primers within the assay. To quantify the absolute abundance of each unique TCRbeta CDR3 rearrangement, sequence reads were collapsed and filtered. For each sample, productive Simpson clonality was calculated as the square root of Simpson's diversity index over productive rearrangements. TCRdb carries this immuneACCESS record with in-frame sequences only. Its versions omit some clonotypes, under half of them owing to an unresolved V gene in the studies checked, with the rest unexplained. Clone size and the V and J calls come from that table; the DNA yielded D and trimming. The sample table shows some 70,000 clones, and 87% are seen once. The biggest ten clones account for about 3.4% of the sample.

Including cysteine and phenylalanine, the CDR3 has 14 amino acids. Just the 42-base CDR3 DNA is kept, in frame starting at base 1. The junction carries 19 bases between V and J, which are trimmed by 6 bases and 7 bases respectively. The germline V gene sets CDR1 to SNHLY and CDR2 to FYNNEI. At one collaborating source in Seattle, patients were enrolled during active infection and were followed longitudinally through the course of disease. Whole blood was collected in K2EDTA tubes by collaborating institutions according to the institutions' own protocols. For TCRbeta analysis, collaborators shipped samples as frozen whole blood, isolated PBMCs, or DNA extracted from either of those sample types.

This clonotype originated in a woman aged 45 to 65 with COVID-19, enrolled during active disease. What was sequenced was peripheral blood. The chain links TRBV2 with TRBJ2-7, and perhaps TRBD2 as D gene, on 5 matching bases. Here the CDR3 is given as CASRAALLVGEQYF. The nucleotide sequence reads TGTGCCAGCAGAGCGGCCCTTCTCGTGGGGGAGCAGTACTTC.